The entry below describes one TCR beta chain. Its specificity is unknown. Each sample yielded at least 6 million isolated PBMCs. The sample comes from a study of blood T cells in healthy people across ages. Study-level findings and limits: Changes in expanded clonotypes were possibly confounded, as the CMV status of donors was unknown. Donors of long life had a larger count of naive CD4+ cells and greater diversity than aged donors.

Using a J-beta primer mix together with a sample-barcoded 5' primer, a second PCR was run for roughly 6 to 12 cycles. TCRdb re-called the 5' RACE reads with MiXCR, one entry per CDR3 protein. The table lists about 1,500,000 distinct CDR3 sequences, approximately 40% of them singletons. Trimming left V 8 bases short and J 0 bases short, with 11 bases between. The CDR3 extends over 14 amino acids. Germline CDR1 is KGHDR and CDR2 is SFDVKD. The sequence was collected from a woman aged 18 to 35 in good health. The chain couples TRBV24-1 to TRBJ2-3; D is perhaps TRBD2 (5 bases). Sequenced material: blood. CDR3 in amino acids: CATKGVPSTDTQYF. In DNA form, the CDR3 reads TGTGCCACCAAGGGAGTGCCTAGCACAGATACGCAGTATTTT.